This T cell receptor beta chain was sequenced in a study of Tregs in tolerant kidney transplant recipients (dated by TCRdb to the late 2010s). Notes on the research overall: Transplants used related donors with nonmyeloablative bone marrow transplantation; mixed chimerism was transient in the human trials. TCRbeta sequencing was used in the study to identify donor-specific regulatory T cells before combined kidney and bone marrow transplantation, and the identified cells were then tracked after transplant.

The sample's time point, from its label and the paper: blood sample drawn before combined kidney and bone marrow transplant. Unstimulated Tregs (CD4+CD25+CD127-), CD4+ non-Tregs (CD4+CD25-), CD4 and CD8 cells were FACS-sorted from thawed PBMCs. Prior to Treg sorting, thawed PBMCs were rested overnight at 37 degrees C with 200 IU/ml IL-2. The patients were a few recipients of combined kidney and bone marrow transplants from the ITN036ST trial, and samples were available only from these trial subjects. Healthy control blood was separated into PBMCs by Ficoll density gradient and cryopreserved, and patient PBMCs were collected both before and after transplant. What the study reported, not specific to this receptor: Expanding Tregs with activated donor B cells appeared to identify the most biologically relevant and donor-specific TCRbeta repertoire. Donor-specific Treg expansion was found to exceed global Treg expansion in tolerant patients, suggesting antigen-driven rather than nonspecific expansion. Biological reproducibility was not examined directly, but technical replication error appeared to be minimal. Because the PCR primers were changed over time for some patients, nucleotide-level comparison could not be performed across the samples from those patients. Because the study included only a small number of patients, the results must be confirmed in larger populations and under other immunosuppression protocols.

For CDR1 and CDR2, the germline V gene lists SGHRS and YFSETQ. A distance of 10 bases separates the germline ends of V and J, which lose 0 bases and 1 base respectively. The CDR3 numbers 15 residues from cysteine through phenylalanine. The read is trimmed to its CDR3 DNA, 45 bases read in frame from base 1. With respect to this clone: Its antigen is not yet known. It has no much larger one-base neighbor in the sample; base qualities were not kept.

For TCRbeta CDR3 sequencing, genomic DNA was extracted from sorted cells using the QIAGEN DNeasy Blood and Tissue Kit. Through immunoSEQ, high-throughput TCRbeta CDR3 sequencing was done commercially, including PCR amplification with internal controls and bias correction. Per the authors' processing: Unique productive TCRbeta sequences were defined by CDR3 nucleotide sequence where primers matched, otherwise by CDR3 amino acid sequence with Vbeta and Jbeta genes. To correct for sorting error, sequences found in more than one sorted population at a frequency ratio of 2:1 or less were discarded, and the remaining shared sequences were assigned to the population with the higher frequency. A sequence counted as donor-reactive if, in CFSE-low cells, the sequence had a frequency of at least 0.01% and was expanded at least 5-fold compared with unstimulated cells. Repertoire divergence was quantified by Jensen-Shannon divergence using the top 100 TCRbeta sequences ranked by frequency. For any sample with multiple sequencing runs, sorting error was corrected in each run separately before the runs were pooled. Not all clones reach the TCRdb copy of this immuneACCESS table, which keeps in-frame sequences only. Checked studies attribute under half of the gap to unresolved V genes and leave the rest unexplained. Clone size and the V and J calls come from that table; the DNA yielded D and trimming. Across this sample there are approximately 60,000 clones, with 95% to 98% seen only once. The ten largest account for around 0.34% of the sample.

The receptor's source is a human donor who received a combined kidney and bone marrow transplant. In this chain, TRBV5-1 is recombined with TRBJ2-5; a tentative D call is TRBD2 (7 bases match). The sequences come from Tregs from blood, collected before the transplant. The CDR3 protein sequence reads: CASSLEGGAQETQYF. The DNA sequence is as follows: TGCGCCAGCAGCTTGGAAGGGGGGGCCCAAGAGACCCAGTACTTC. Joined to the reference TRBV5-1 and TRBJ2-5 proteins, this CDR3 gives the full variable domain: KAGVTQTPRYLIKTRGQQVTLSCSPISGHRSVSWYQQTPGQGLQFLFEYFSETQRNKGNFPGRFSGRQFSNSRSEMNVSTLELGDSALYLCASSLEGGAQETQYFGPGTRLLVL.